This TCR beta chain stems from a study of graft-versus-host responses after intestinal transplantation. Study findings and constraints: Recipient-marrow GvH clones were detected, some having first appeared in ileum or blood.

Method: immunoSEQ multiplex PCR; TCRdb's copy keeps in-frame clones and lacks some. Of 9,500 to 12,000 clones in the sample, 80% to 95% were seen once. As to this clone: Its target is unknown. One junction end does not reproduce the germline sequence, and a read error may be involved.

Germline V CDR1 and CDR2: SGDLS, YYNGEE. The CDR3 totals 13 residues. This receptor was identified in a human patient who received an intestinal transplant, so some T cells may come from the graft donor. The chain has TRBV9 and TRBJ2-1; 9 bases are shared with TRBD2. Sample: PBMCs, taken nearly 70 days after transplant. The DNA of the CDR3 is TGTGCCAGCAGCGGAGCGGGAGGCAATGAGCAGCTCTTC. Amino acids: CASSGAGGNEQLF.